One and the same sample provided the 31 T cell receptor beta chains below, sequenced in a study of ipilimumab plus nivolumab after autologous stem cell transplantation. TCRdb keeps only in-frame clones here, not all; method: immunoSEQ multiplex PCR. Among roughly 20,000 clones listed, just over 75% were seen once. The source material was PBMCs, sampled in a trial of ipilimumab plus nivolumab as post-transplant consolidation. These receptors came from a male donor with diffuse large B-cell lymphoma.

CDR3 protein: CASSLRGGPSNEQFF. CDR3 bases: TGTGCCAGCAGTTTGCGGGGGGGCCCGAGCAATGAGCAGTTCTTC. V gene TRBV28 combines with J gene TRBJ2-1; TRBD2 agrees at 9 bases. CDR1 is MDHEN and CDR2 is SYDVKM in the germline V gene. Trimming removed 3 bases from V and 6 bases from J; junction bases left unmatched: 6. There are 15 residues in the CDR3.

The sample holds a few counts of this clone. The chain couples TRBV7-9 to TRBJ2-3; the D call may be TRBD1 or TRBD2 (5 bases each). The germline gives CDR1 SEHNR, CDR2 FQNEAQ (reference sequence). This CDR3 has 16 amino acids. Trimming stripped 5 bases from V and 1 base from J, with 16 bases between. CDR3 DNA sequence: TGTGCCAGCAGCAGACCCGGGACCCATCGCACAGATACGCAGTATTTT. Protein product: CASSRPGTHRTDTQYF.

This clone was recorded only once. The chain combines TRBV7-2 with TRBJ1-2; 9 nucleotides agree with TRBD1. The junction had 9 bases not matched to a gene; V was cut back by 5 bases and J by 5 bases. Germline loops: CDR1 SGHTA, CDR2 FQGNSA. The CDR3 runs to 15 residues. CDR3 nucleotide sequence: TGTGCCAGCAGCCCAGGACAGGGGAGAGGGTATGGCTACACCTTC. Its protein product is CASSPGQGRGYGYTF.

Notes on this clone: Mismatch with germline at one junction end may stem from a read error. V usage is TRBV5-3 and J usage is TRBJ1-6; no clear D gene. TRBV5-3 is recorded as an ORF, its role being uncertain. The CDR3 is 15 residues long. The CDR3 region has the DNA TGTGCCAGCAGCTACATGGGTTTGGATAATTCACCCCTCCACTTT. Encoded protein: CASSYMGLDNSPLHF.

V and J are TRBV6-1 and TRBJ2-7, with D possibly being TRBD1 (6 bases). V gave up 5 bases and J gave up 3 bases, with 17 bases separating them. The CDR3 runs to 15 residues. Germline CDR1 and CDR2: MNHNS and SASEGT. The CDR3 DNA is TGTGCCAGCAGTCGAATAACCGGACAGCACTACGAGCAGTACTTC. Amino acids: CASSRITGQHYEQYF.

This CDR3 is CASSAPGLLNPNTEAFF. In nucleotides, the CDR3 is TGTGCCAGCAGCGCACCGGGTCTTTTAAACCCGAACACTGAAGCTTTCTTT. This chain joins TRBV11-2 and TRBJ1-1; no clear D gene. Germline values: CDR1 SGHAT, CDR2 FQNNGV. Trimming stripped 5 bases from V and 1 base from J, with 20 bases between. This CDR3 is 17 amino acids long.

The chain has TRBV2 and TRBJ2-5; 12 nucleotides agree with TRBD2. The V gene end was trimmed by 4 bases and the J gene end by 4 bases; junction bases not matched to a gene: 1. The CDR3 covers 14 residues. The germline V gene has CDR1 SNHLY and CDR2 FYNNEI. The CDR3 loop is CASSASGGAETQYF. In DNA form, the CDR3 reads TGTGCCAGCAGTGCTAGCGGGGGGGCAGAGACCCAGTACTTC.

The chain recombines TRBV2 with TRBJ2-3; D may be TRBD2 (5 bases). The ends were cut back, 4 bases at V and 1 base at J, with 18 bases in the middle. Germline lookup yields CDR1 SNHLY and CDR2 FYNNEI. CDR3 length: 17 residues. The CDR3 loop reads CASSASPSSWGTDTQYF. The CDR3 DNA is TGTGCCAGCAGTGCTTCTCCTAGCTCATGGGGCACAGATACGCAGTATTTT.

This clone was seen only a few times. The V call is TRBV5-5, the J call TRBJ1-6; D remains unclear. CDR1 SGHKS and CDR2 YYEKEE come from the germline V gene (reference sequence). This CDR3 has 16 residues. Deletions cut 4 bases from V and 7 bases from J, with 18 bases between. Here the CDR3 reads CASSPRWGSENSPLHF. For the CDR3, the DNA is TGTGCCAGCAGCCCGCGCTGGGGTTCTGAGAATTCACCCCTCCACTTT. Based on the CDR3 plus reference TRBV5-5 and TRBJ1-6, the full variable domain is DAGVTQSPTHLIKTRGQQVTLRCSPISGHKSVSWYQQVLGQGPQFIFQYYEKEERGRGNFPDRFSARQFPNYSSELNVNALLLGDSALYLCASSPRWGSENSPLHFGNGTRLTVT.

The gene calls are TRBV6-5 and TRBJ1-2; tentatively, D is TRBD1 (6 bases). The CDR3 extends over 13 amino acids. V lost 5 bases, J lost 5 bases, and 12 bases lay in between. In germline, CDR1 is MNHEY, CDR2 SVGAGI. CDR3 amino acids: CASSQQGLYGYTF. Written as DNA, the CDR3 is TGTGCCAGCAGTCAACAGGGCTTATATGGCTACACCTTC.

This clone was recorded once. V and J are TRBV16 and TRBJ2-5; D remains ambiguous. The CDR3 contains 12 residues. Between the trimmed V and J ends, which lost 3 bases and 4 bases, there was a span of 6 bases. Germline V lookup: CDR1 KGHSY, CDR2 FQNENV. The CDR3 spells CASSQTPETQYF. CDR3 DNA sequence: TGTGCCAGCAGCCAGACCCCAGAGACCCAGTACTTC.

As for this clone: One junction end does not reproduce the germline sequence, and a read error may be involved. This CDR3 reads CASSLGPDSHNEQFF. CDR3 DNA: TGTGCCAGCAGCTTGGGACCGGACTCCCACAATGAGCAGTTCTTC. The chain joins TRBV5-6 to TRBJ2-1; possibly TRBD2 for D (5 bases). The CDR3 length is 15 residues. Germline CDR1 reads SGHDT; CDR2 reads YYEEEE.

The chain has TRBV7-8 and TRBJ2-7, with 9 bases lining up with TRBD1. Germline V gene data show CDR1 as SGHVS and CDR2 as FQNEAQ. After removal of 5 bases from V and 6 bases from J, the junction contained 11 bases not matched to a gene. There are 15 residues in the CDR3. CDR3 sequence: CASSGTGQGRAEQYF. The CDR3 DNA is TGTGCCAGCAGCGGAACGGGACAGGGTAGAGCCGAGCAGTACTTC. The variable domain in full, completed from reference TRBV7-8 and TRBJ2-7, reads GAGVSQSPRYKVAKRGQDVALRCDPISGHVSLFWYQQALGQGPEFLTYFQNEAQLDKSGLPSDRFFAERPEGSVSTLKIQRTQQEDSAVYLCASSGTGQGRAEQYFGPGTRLTVT.

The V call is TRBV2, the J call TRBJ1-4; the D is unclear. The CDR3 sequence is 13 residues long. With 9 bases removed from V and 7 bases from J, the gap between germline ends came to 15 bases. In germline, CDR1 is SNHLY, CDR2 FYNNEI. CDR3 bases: TGTGCCAGTTCCCGGACTACCTTTGAAAAACTGTTTTTT. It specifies CASSRTTFEKLFF. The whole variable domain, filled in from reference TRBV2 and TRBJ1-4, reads EPEVTQTPSHQVTQMGQEVILRCVPISNHLYFYWYRQILGQKVEFLVSFYNNEISEKSEIFDDQFSVERPDGSNFTLKIRSTKLEDSAMYFCASSRTTFEKLFFGSGTQLSVL.

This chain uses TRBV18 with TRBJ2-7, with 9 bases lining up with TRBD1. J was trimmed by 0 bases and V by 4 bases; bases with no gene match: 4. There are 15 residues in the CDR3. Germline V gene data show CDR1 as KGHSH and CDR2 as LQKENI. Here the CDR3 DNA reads TGTGCCAGCTCACTGCGGACAGGGGTCTCCTACGAGCAGTACTTC. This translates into CASSLRTGVSYEQYF.

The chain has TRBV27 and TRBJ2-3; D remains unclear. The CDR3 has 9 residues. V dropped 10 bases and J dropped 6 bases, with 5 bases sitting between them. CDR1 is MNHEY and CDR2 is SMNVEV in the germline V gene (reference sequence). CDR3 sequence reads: CAKGDTQYF. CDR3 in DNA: TGTGCCAAGGGTGATACGCAGTATTTT.

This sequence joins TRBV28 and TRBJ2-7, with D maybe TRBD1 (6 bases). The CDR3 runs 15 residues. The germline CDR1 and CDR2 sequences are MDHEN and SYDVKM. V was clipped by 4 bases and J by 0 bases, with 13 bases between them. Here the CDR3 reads CASSYRTGFSYEQYF. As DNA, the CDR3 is TGTGCCAGCAGTTATCGAACAGGGTTCTCCTACGAGCAGTACTTC.

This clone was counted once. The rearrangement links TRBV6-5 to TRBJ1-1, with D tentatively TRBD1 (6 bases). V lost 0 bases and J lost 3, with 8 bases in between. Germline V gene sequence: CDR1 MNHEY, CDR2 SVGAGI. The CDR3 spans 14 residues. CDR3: CASSYSSGDTEAFF. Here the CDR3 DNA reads TGTGCCAGCAGTTACTCTTCAGGGGACACTGAAGCTTTCTTT.

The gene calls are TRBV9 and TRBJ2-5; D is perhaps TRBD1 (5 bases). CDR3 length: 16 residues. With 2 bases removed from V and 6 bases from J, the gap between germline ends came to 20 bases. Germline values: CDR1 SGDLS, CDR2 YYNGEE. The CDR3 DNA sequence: TGTGCCAGCAGCGTTAGAGAGACAGCTACGGAAAAGACCCAGTACTTC. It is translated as CASSVRETATEKTQYF.

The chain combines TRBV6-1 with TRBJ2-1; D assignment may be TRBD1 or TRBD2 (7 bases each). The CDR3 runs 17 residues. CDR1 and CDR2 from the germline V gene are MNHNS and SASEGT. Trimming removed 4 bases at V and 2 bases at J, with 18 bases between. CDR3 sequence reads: CASSGKVRGGTYNEQFF. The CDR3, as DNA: TGTGCCAGCAGTGGGAAGGTCAGGGGGGGCACCTACAATGAGCAGTTCTTC.

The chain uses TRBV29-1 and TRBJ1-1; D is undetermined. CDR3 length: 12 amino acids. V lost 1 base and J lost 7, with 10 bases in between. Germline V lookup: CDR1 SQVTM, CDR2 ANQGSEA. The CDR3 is CSVEAGRSEAFF. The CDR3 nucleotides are TGCAGCGTTGAAGCCGGGCGGAGTGAAGCTTTCTTT.

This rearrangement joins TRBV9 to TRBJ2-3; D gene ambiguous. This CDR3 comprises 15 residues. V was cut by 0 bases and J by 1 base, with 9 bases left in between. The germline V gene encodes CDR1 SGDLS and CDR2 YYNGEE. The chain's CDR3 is CASSVGVGGTDTQYF. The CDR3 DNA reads TGTGCCAGCAGCGTAGGGGTTGGGGGCACAGATACGCAGTATTTT.

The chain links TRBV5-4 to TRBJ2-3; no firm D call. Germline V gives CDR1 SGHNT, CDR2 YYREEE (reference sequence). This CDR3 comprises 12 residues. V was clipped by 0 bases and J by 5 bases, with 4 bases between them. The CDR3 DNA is TGTGCCAGCAGCTTGGAGGGAGATACGCAGTATTTT. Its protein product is CASSLEGDTQYF.

In nucleotides, the CDR3 is TGTGCCAGCAGCTTACAGGGGAGGACTGAAGCTTTCTTT. Protein product: CASSLQGRTEAFF. This chain uses TRBV11-2 with TRBJ1-1, with D possibly matching TRBD1 (6 bases). Germline CDR1 reads SGHAT; CDR2 reads FQNNGV. This CDR3 is 13 amino acids long. Deletions cut 2 bases from V and 5 bases from J, with 9 bases between.

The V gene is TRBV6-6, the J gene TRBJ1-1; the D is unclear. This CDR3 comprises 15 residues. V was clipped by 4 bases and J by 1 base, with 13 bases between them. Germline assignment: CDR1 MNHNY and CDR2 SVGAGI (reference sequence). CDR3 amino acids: CASSFPPWANTEAFF. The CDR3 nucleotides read TGTGCCAGCAGTTTCCCCCCCTGGGCGAACACTGAAGCTTTCTTT.

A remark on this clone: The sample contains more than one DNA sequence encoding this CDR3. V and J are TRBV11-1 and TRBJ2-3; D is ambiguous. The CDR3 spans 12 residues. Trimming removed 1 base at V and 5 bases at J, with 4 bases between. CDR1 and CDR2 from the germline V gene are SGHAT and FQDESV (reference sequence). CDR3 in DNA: TGTGCCAGCAGCTTAGTTGGAGATACGCAGTATTTT. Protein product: CASSLVGDTQYF. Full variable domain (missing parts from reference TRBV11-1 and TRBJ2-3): EAEVAQSPRYKITEKSQAVAFWCDPISGHATLYWYRQILGQGPELLVQFQDESVVDDSQLPKDRFSAERLKGVDSTLKIQPAELGDSAMYLCASSLVGDTQYFGPGTRLTVL.

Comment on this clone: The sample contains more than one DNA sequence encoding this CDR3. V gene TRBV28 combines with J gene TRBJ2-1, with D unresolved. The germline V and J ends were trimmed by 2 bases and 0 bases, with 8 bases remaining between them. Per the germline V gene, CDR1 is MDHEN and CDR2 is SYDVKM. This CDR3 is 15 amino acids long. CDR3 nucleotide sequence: TGTGCCAGCAGTTTAAGACCACGCTCCTACAATGAGCAGTTCTTC. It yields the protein CASSLRPRSYNEQFF.

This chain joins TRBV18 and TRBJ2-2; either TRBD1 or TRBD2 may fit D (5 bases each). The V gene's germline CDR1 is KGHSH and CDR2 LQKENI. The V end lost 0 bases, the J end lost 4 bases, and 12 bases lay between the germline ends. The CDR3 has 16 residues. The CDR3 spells CASSPPGRYSTGELFF. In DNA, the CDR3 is TGTGCCAGCTCACCACCGGGACGCTACTCCACCGGGGAGCTGTTTTTT. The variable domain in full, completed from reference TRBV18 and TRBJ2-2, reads NAGVMQNPRHLVRRRGQEARLRCSPMKGHSHVYWYRQLPEEGLKFMVYLQKENIIDESGMPKERFSAEFPKEGPSILRIQQVVRGDSAAYFCASSPPGRYSTGELFFGEGSRLTVL.

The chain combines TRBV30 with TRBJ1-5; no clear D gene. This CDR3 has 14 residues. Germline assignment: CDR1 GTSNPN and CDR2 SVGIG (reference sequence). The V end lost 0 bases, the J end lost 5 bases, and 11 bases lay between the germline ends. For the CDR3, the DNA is TGTGCCTGGAGTGTTGTGGTTTCTGATCAGCCCCAGCATTTT. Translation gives CAWSVVVSDQPQHF.

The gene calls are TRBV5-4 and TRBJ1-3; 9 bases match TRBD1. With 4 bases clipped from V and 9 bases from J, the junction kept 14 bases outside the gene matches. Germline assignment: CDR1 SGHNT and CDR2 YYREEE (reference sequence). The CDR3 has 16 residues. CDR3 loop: CASSPSPGTGSSTIYF. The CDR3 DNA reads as TGTGCCAGCAGCCCGAGTCCCGGGACAGGGAGCTCCACCATATATTTT.

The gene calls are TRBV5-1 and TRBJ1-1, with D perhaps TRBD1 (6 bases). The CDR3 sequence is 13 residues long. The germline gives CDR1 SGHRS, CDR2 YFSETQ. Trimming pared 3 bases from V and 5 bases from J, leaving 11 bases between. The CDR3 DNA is TGCGCCAGCAGCTACACAGGGCGGACTGAAGCTTTCTTT. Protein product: CASSYTGRTEAFF.